This entry is about one T cell receptor (beta chain). Its antigen is unidentified. Method: immunoSEQ multiplex PCR; TCRdb's copy keeps in-frame clones and lacks some. The sample shows fewer than 95,000 clones, 94% of them seen only once. This entry belongs to a study of graft-versus-host responses after intestinal transplantation. The CDR3 loop spans 13 amino acids. V lost 9 bases, J lost 6 bases, and 7 bases stayed unmatched. The germline V gene encodes CDR1 SNHLY and CDR2 FYNNEI. The sequence was collected from a human donor who was the organ donor for an intestinal transplant. V and J are TRBV2 and TRBJ2-1; 8 nucleotides agree with TRBD2. Here the sequenced sample was unstimulated CD4+ T cells sorted from spleen or lymph node cells, taken before transplant. Here the CDR3 DNA reads TGTGCCAGGGGACTAGTTAGTGGCAATGAGCAGTTCTTC. It translates to CARGLVSGNEQFF.